The 32 T cell receptor beta chains below all came from one sample that was sequenced in a study of CDR3 diversity in severe acne. TCRdb re-analysed the PCR reads in MiXCR, keeping a single row per CDR3 protein. Of more than 80,000 distinct CDR3 sequences listed, 49% are singletons. Material: blood. The receptors shown here come from a male donor with severe acne vulgaris.

Note on this clonotype: One end of the junction fails to match germline, which may point to a read error. The chain is built from TRBV5-1 and TRBJ1-1; the D is unclear. The CDR3 extends over 13 amino acids. CDR1 is SGHRS, CDR2 YFSETQ, per germline. CDR3 coding DNA: TGTGCCAGCAGCCCAACAAGAAACACTGAAGCTTTCTTT. Amino acids: CASSPTRNTEAFF.

The V call is TRBV9, the J call TRBJ2-5; a weak D match, TRBD1 (6 bases). This CDR3 spans 16 amino acids. Germline CDR1 and CDR2: SGDLS and YYNGEE. The V and J ends lost 3 bases and 1 base respectively, with 16 bases between them. CDR3 sequence (DNA): TGTGCCAGCAGCGCCTATACAGGGACCCTCCAAGAGACCCAGTACTTC. Translating gives CASSAYTGTLQETQYF. Variable domain in full (rest from reference TRBV9 and TRBJ2-5): DSGVTQTPKHLITATGQRVTLRCSPRSGDLSVYWYQQSLDQGLQFLIQYYNGEERAKGNILERFSAQQFPDLHSELNLSSLELGDSALYFCASSAYTGTLQETQYFGPGTRLLVL.

The chain has TRBV20-1 and TRBJ2-6; D may match TRBD1 or TRBD2 (5 bases each). Germline CDR1 and CDR2: DFQATT and SNEGSKA (reference sequence). Trimming took off 5 bases at V and 3 bases at J, with 8 bases between the two ends. This CDR3 comprises 13 residues. CDR3 region: CSAQRGGANVLTF. For the CDR3, the DNA is TGCAGTGCTCAGAGGGGTGGGGCCAACGTCCTGACTTTC.

J is TRBJ1-3 and V is TRBV5-1, with 9 bases fitting TRBD1. This CDR3 has 16 amino acids. With V trimmed by 0 bases and J by 2 bases, 3 bases remained unmatched. The germline V gene has CDR1 SGHRS and CDR2 YFSETQ. The CDR3 spells CASSLVGTGTGNTIYF. The CDR3 DNA follows: TGCGCCAGCAGCTTGGTCGGGACAGGGACTGGAAACACCATATATTTT. The full variable domain, in which reference TRBV5-1 and TRBJ1-3 provide the parts outside the CDR3, is KAGVTQTPRYLIKTRGQQVTLSCSPISGHRSVSWYQQTPGQGLQFLFEYFSETQRNKGNFPGRFSGRQFSNSRSEMNVSTLELGDSALYLCASSLVGTGTGNTIYFGEGSWLTVV.

A few counts support this clonotype. The V and J genes are TRBV6-4 and TRBJ1-1; D perhaps matches TRBD1 (6 bases). Germline-derived CDR1 and CDR2 are MRHNA and SNTAGT. The CDR3 extends over 14 amino acids. Between the trimmed V and J ends, which lost 5 bases and 3 bases, there was a span of 13 bases. DNA for the CDR3: TGTGCCAGCAGTTCGACCGGGGGCCACACTGAAGCTTTCTTT. Its translation is CASSSTGGHTEAFF.

This clonotype was seen many times. V and J are TRBV30 and TRBJ2-7, with 8 positions matching TRBD1. V was pared by 2 bases and J by 4 bases, with 4 bases of the junction left unmatched. The CDR3 contains 13 residues. Germline CDR1 reads GTSNPN; CDR2 reads SVGIG (reference sequence). CDR3 residues: CAWSPTGAYEQYF. CDR3 DNA: TGTGCCTGGAGTCCGACAGGGGCGTACGAGCAGTACTTC.

This clonotype was picked up many times. The chain couples TRBV4-1 to TRBJ2-1, with D maybe TRBD2 (6 bases). Germline assignment: CDR1 MGHRA and CDR2 YSYEKL. The length of the CDR3 is 14 residues. V was pared by 3 bases and J by 4 bases, with 10 bases between. CDR3 loop: CASSQVGGYNEQFF. CDR3 coding DNA: TGCGCCAGCAGCCAGGTGGGGGGATACAATGAGCAGTTCTTC.

The chain joins TRBV5-1 to TRBJ2-7; 8 positions match TRBD1. The V segment lost 8 bases and the J segment 1 base; nucleotides outside the gene matches: 8. The CDR3 runs 14 residues. Per the germline V gene, CDR1 is SGHRS and CDR2 is YFSETQ. CDR3 DNA: TGCGCCAGTCACGCTAGACAGGGGTCCTACGAGCAGTACTTC. Protein product: CASHARQGSYEQYF.

Remarks on this clonotype: This may stem from a read error, because a much larger clone lies one nucleotide away. This sequence joins TRBV9 and TRBJ2-5; a weak D match, TRBD2 (5 bases). Per the germline V gene, CDR1 is SGDLS and CDR2 is YYNGEE. V was trimmed by 4 bases and J by 5 bases, leaving 12 bases between them. This CDR3 comprises 13 residues. The CDR3 coding sequence is TGTGCCAGCAGCTCCCGAAGCGGTGAGACCCAGTACTTC. Residues: CASSSRSGETQYF.

J is TRBJ2-2 and V is TRBV10-2; TRBD1 matches at 8 bases. Per germline, CDR1 WSHSY and CDR2 SAAADI. The ends lost 2 bases at V and 6 bases at J; junction bases unmatched: 8. The CDR3 extends over 16 amino acids. The chain's CDR3 is CASSERAGGDAGELFF. CDR3 DNA sequence: TGCGCCAGCAGTGAGAGGGCAGGGGGCGACGCCGGGGAGCTGTTTTTT.

The chain carries TRBV15 and TRBJ2-6; D unresolved. CDR3 length: 12 residues. Germline assignment: CDR1 LNHNV and CDR2 YYDKDF (reference sequence). Trimming pared 1 base from V and 5 bases from J, leaving 0 bases between. CDR3 sequence (DNA): TGTGCCACCAGCAGAGGGGCCAACGTCCTGACTTTC. The encoded protein is CATSRGANVLTF.

The chain employs TRBV28 and TRBJ2-5; TRBD2 matches at 7 bases. In germline, CDR1 is MDHEN, CDR2 SYDVKM. CDR3 length: 17 amino acids. J was trimmed by 5 bases and V by 2 bases; bases with no gene match: 14. The CDR3 spells CASSLIGRRRERETQYF. The CDR3, as DNA: TGTGCCAGCAGTTTAATCGGGAGAAGGCGGGAGAGGGAGACCCAGTACTTC.

In its sample, this clonotype was seen many times. The gene calls are TRBV19 and TRBJ2-7, with TRBD1 identical over 8 bases. V dropped 6 bases and J dropped 4; count of bases not matched to a gene: 11. CDR3 length: 15 amino acids. In germline, CDR1 is LNHDA, CDR2 SQIVND (reference sequence). The CDR3 protein is CASSLNGQGVYEQYF. The CDR3 DNA reads TGTGCCAGTAGCTTGAATGGACAGGGAGTGTACGAGCAGTACTTC.

This clonotype came up many times. The chain is built from TRBV11-2 and TRBJ1-1, with a tentative D call TRBD1 (5 bases). Trimming removed 3 bases at V and 9 bases at J, with 11 bases between. The germline V gene has CDR1 SGHAT and CDR2 FQNNGV. The CDR3 is 12 amino acids. Written as DNA, the CDR3 is TGTGCCAGCAGCTTCCACCGGGGCCAAGCTTTCTTT. Protein sequence: CASSFHRGQAFF. The whole variable domain, filled in from reference TRBV11-2 and TRBJ1-1, reads EAGVAQSPRYKIIEKRQSVAFWCNPISGHATLYWYQQILGQGPKLLIQFQNNGVVDDSQLPKDRFSAERLKGVDSTLKIQPAKLEDSAVYLCASSFHRGQAFFGQGTRLTVV.

V gene TRBV2 combines with J gene TRBJ2-5, with D tentatively TRBD2 (6 bases). Between the trimmed V and J ends, which lost 5 bases and 13 bases, there was a span of 11 bases. The CDR3 spans 10 residues. Per the germline V gene, CDR1 is SNHLY and CDR2 is FYNNEI. The CDR3 coding sequence is TGTGCCAGCAGTCTGGGACTTTCGTACTTC. This gives the protein CASSLGLSYF.

The V and J genes are TRBV6-2 or TRBV6-3 and TRBJ2-7, with 10 nucleotides matching TRBD1. The CDR3 sequence is 15 residues long. Trimming cost V 2 bases and J 2 bases; bases outside gene matches: 3. Germline V gene data show CDR1 as MNHEY and CDR2 as SVGEGT. CDR3 residues: CASSYVDRGPYEQYF. CDR3 sequence (DNA): TGTGCCAGCAGTTACGTCGACAGGGGGCCCTACGAGCAGTACTTC.

The chain uses TRBV15 and TRBJ2-7; 8 positions agree with TRBD1. Losses at the gene ends were 3 bases for V and 9 bases for J; bases not matched to a gene: 16. The CDR3 is 16 residues long. From germline, CDR1 is LNHNV and CDR2 YYDKDF (reference sequence). The CDR3 DNA sequence: TGTGCCACCAGCAGCTTAGGGCCAGGGGGCGAGTCGCGGCAGTACTTC. Translating it yields CATSSLGPGGESRQYF. Full variable domain (remainder filled in from reference TRBV15 and TRBJ2-7): DAMVIQNPRYQVTQFGKPVTLSCSQTLNHNVMYWYQQKSSQAPKLLFHYYDKDFNNEADTPDNFQSRRPNTSFCFLDIRSPGLGDTAMYLCATSSLGPGGESRQYFGPGTRLTVT.

The chain links TRBV29-1 to TRBJ1-3; D gene uncertain. The CDR3 runs to 11 residues. V gave up 2 bases and J gave up 7 bases, with 6 bases separating them. Germline values: CDR1 SQVTM, CDR2 ANQGSEA. The CDR3 spells CSVELWNTIYF. The CDR3 DNA is TGCAGCGTTGAACTCTGGAACACCATATATTTT.

The chain has TRBV7-8 and TRBJ2-1; 9 bases match TRBD1. CDR3 length: 19 amino acids. With 3 bases clipped from V and 0 bases from J, the junction kept 12 bases outside the gene matches. Looked up from germline, CDR1 is SGHVS and CDR2 is FQNEAQ. The CDR3 nucleotides are TGTGCCAGCAGCTTTACAGGGGGCGGGACGACGAGCTCCTACAATGAGCAGTTCTTC. It yields the protein CASSFTGGGTTSSYNEQFF.

Details on this clonotype: A much larger clonotype is one base distant, so this may be a read error. V and J are TRBV7-3 and TRBJ2-2; D tentatively reads TRBD1 or TRBD2 (6 bases each). Per the germline V gene, CDR1 is SGHTA and CDR2 is FQGTGA. This CDR3 spans 15 amino acids. The CDR3 DNA sequence: TGTGCCAGCAGCCCATTGGAGGCAGGGGTCGGGGGGCTGTTTTTT. It translates to CASSPLEAGVGGLFF. The variable domain in full, with the rest retrieved from reference TRBV7-3 and TRBJ2-2, is GAGVSQTPSNKVTEKGKYVELRCDPISGHTALYWYRQSLGQGPEFLIYFQGTGAADDSGLPNDRFFAVRPEGSVSTLKIQRTERGDSAVYLCASSPLEAGVGGLFFGEGSRLTVL.

This clonotype was recorded many times. V usage is TRBV12-3 or TRBV12-4 and J usage is TRBJ2-7; the D call may be TRBD1 or TRBD2 (5 bases each). V lost 3 bases and J 4 bases, leaving 10 bases between the germline ends. CDR3 size: 13 residues. CDR3 sequence: CASSFGGGYEQYF. CDR3 nucleotide sequence: TGTGCCAGCAGTTTTGGGGGTGGTTACGAGCAGTACTTC.

There are many counts of this clonotype. J is TRBJ1-5 and V is TRBV15; D uncertain. This CDR3 is built from 15 residues. In germline, CDR1 is LNHNV, CDR2 YYDKDF (reference sequence). V was cut by 6 bases and J by 2 bases, with 14 bases left in between. As DNA, the CDR3 is TGTGCCACCAGTCGAGCGGGGAGAGGCAATCAGCCCCAGCATTTT. It yields the protein CATSRAGRGNQPQHF.

By share, this clonotype counts as medium-sized. The chain joins TRBV2 to TRBJ2-1; TRBD2 matches at 7 bases. The CDR3 contains 17 residues. V lost 3 bases to trimming and J lost 4 bases; unmatched junction nucleotides: 12. The V gene's germline CDR1 is SNHLY and CDR2 FYNNEI. The CDR3 loop is CASSEGDGGIVYNEQFF. DNA of the CDR3: TGTGCCAGCAGTGAGGGTGACGGGGGGATTGTGTACAATGAGCAGTTCTTC.

On this clonotype: Being one base from a much bigger clone, this may be a read error. This chain uses TRBV19 with TRBJ2-5, with D hard to call. V shed 3 bases and J shed 6 bases, with 17 bases lying between them. The CDR3 runs to 15 residues. Germline V gene data show CDR1 as LNHDA and CDR2 as SQIVND (reference sequence). CDR3: CASSISYARSKTQYF. The CDR3 DNA follows: TGTGCCAGTAGTATTTCTTACGCCAGAAGTAAGACCCAGTACTTC. Supplemented by reference TRBV19 and TRBJ2-5, the full variable domain reads DGGITQSPKYLFRKEGQNVTLSCEQNLNHDAMYWYRQDPGQGLRLIYYSQIVNDFQKGDIAEGYSVSREKKESFPLTVTSAQKNPTAFYLCASSISYARSKTQYFGPGTRLLVL.

J is TRBJ2-3 and V is TRBV9; D may correspond to TRBD1 or TRBD2 (6 bases each). Per germline, CDR1 SGDLS and CDR2 YYNGEE. V shed 7 bases and J shed 4 bases, with 7 bases lying between them. The CDR3 is 11 residues long. DNA of the CDR3: TGTGCCAGCGGGGGGCCAGATACGCAGTATTTT. Amino acid sequence: CASGGPDTQYF.

This clonotype was observed a handful of times. The V and J genes are TRBV28 and TRBJ2-6, with a weak D call TRBD2 (5 bases). Trimming removed 3 bases from V and 0 bases from J, with 12 bases in between. The germline CDR1 and CDR2 sequences are MDHEN and SYDVKM. CDR3 size: 17 residues. The CDR3 sequence: CASSFSGRISGANVLTF. The CDR3 bases are TGTGCCAGCAGTTTCTCTGGGAGAATCTCTGGGGCCAACGTCCTGACTTTC.

Ten or more counts support this clonotype. The V gene is TRBV2, the J gene TRBJ2-7, with 11 bases that match TRBD1. The CDR3 sequence is 13 residues long. V shed 8 bases, J shed 4 bases, and the junction held 4 bases outside the gene matches. CDR1 and CDR2 (germline): SNHLY, FYNNEI. DNA of the CDR3: TGTGCCAGCTCTGGACAGGGGGCGTACGAGCAGTACTTC. Translated, it gives CASSGQGAYEQYF.

V and J are TRBV29-1 and TRBJ2-7; 8 positions match TRBD1. Germline-derived CDR1 and CDR2 are SQVTM and ANQGSEA. V shed 6 bases, J shed 2 bases, and the junction held 3 bases outside the gene matches. The CDR3 is made up of 12 amino acids. The CDR3 region is CSVVQGAYEQYF. Written as DNA, the CDR3 is TGCAGCGTCGTACAGGGGGCCTACGAGCAGTACTTC.

In this sample, this clonotype turned up many times. The chain links TRBV4-3 to TRBJ2-1, with 10 bases fitting TRBD2. The germline V gene has CDR1 LGHNA and CDR2 YSLEER. This CDR3 spans 17 amino acids. J gave up 6 bases and V 1 base, and 9 bases lay outside the gene matches. As DNA, the CDR3 is TGCGCCAGCAGCCAAGTTGGGCTAGCGGGAGATCGCAATGAGCAGTTCTTC. Protein: CASSQVGLAGDRNEQFF.

V and J are TRBV7-9 and TRBJ2-2; D is undetermined. The germline V gene encodes CDR1 SEHNR and CDR2 FQNEAQ (reference sequence). Trimming removed 3 bases from V and 5 bases from J, with 16 bases in between. The CDR3 loop spans 16 amino acids. The CDR3 is CASSLRMFGETGELFF. The CDR3 nucleotides read TGTGCCAGCAGCTTGAGAATGTTTGGTGAAACCGGGGAGCTGTTTTTT.

This clonotype was detected once. The chain combines TRBV28 with TRBJ1-1, with 11 positions matching TRBD1. This CDR3 comprises 15 residues. Germline lookup yields CDR1 MDHEN and CDR2 SYDVKM. The trim removed 5 bases at V and 4 bases at J, leaving 6 bases unmatched. CDR3 amino acids: CASSPGQGDVTEAFF. The CDR3 bases are TGTGCCAGCAGTCCGGGACAGGGGGATGTCACTGAAGCTTTCTTT.

This clonotype occurred many times. The chain has TRBV20-1 and TRBJ2-1; TRBD1 might be the D (6 bases). Germline CDR1 DFQATT, CDR2 SNEGSKA (reference sequence). The CDR3 covers 16 residues. Trimming pared 5 bases from V and 3 bases from J, leaving 20 bases between. In nucleotides, the CDR3 is TGCAGTGCTCTTACTATAGTCGGACAGCACTACAATGAGCAGTTCTTC. This encodes CSALTIVGQHYNEQFF.